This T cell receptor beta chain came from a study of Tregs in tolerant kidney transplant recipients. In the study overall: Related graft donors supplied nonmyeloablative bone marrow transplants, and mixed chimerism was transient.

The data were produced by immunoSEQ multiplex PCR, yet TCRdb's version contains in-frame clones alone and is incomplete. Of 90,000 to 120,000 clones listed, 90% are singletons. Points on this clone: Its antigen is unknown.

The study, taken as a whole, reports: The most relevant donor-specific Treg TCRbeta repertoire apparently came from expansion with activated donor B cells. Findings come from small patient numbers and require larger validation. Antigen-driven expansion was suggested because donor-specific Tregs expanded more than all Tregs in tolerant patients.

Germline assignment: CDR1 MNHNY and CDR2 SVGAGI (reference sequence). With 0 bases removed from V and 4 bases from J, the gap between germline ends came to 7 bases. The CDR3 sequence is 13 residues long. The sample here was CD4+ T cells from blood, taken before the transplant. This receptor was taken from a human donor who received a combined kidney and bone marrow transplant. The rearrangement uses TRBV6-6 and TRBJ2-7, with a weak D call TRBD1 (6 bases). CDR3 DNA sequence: TGTGCCAGCAGTTACTCGAGGGGGTACGAGCAGTACTTC. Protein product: CASSYSRGYEQYF.